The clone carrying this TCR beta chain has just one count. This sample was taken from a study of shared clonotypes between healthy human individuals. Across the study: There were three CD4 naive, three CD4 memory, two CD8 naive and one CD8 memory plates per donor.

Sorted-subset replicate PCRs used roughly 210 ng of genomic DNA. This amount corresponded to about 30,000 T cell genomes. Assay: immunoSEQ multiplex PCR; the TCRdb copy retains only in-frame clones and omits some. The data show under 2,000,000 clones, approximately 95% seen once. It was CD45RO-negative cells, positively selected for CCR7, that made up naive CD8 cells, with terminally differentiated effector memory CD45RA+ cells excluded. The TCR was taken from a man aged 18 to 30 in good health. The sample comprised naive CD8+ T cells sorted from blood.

CDR3 DNA: TGTGCCAGCAGCCCGGACGGGGGATGGACTAATGAAAAACTGTTTTTT. It translates to CASSPDGGWTNEKLFF. The V gene is TRBV11-1, the J gene TRBJ1-4; maybe TRBD1 (5 bases). This CDR3 comprises 16 residues. Looked up from germline, CDR1 is SGHAT and CDR2 is FQDESV (reference sequence). V was pared by 5 bases and J by 2 bases, with 15 bases between.